The sequence of this TCR beta chain was determined in a study of control samples from healthy donors and cancer patients (dated by TCRdb to 2018 to 2020). The CDR3, from cysteine to phenylalanine, totals 17 residues. Of all the DNA, just the CDR3 is kept, 51 bases in frame from base 1. V was cut back by 3 bases and J by 0 bases, leaving a gap of 12 bases between them. CDR1 SGHTA and CDR2 FQGTGA were looked up in the germline V gene. The method was the immunoSEQ multiplex PCR assay. TCRdb took over this immuneACCESS table, retaining in-frame rearrangements with V and J assigned. Such tables are incomplete; in checked studies, under half of the missing clones stem from an unresolved V gene, and the remainder is unexplained. The sample records about 200,000 clones, roughly nine tenths of which are singletons. The top ten hold less than 2% of the sample. As regards this clone: The specificity of this receptor is unknown. Per-nucleotide qualities are absent, and no much larger clonotype sits a single base away.

The sequencing sample was made of blood. This receptor was obtained from a man aged 25 to 45 in good health. The V and J genes are TRBV7-3 and TRBJ2-6, with the D gene call left open. The sequenced DNA: TGTGCCAGCAGCTTTGGCAGGACGAGCTCTGGGGCCAACGTCCTGACTTTC. The resulting protein is CASSFGRTSSGANVLTF. The full variable domain, completed from the reference TRBV7-3 and TRBJ2-6 proteins outside the CDR3, reads GAGVSQTPSNKVTEKGKYVELRCDPISGHTALYWYRQSLGQGPEFLIYFQGTGAADDSGLPNDRFFAVRPEGSVSTLKIQRTERGDSAVYLCASSFGRTSSGANVLTFGAGSRLTVL.